One and the same sample provided the 16 T cell receptor beta chains below, sequenced in a study of blood T cells in healthy people across ages. Next came a second PCR, run for roughly 7 to 12 cycles, which used a sample-barcoded 5' primer along with a J-beta primer mix. TCRdb analysed the 5' RACE reads with MiXCR anew, one entry per CDR3 protein. The data contain under 1,100,000 distinct CDR3 sequences, roughly 24% of them singletons. This sample also appeared in a second study, on T cells of mothers and their children.

Material for sequencing was blood. Receptors were obtained from a girl aged 2-10 years in good health.

V usage is TRBV18 and J usage is TRBJ2-7, with 7 bases identical to TRBD1. The CDR3 runs to 14 residues. Germline values: CDR1 KGHSH, CDR2 LQKENI. With 3 bases clipped from V and 3 bases from J, the junction kept 5 bases outside the gene matches. CDR3 in amino acids: CASSPTGVRYEQYF. The DNA for the CDR3 is TGTGCCAGCTCACCCACAGGGGTACGCTACGAGCAGTACTTC. The variable domain in full, completed from reference TRBV18 and TRBJ2-7, reads NAGVMQNPRHLVRRRGQEARLRCSPMKGHSHVYWYRQLPEEGLKFMVYLQKENIIDESGMPKERFSAEFPKEGPSILRIQQVVRGDSAAYFCASSPTGVRYEQYFGPGTRLTVT.

The chain recombines TRBV10-3 with TRBJ2-5, with 9 bases matching TRBD2. TRBJ2-7 explains the end of the DNA better; the J call may be wrong. This CDR3 has 17 residues. Germline-derived CDR1 and CDR2 are ENHRY and SYGVKD. The CDR3 DNA reads TGTGCCATCAGTGAGGTAGCGGGAGAGTCTACATCGTACGAGCAGTACTTC. Protein product: CAISEVAGESTSYEQYF.

The chain uses TRBV20-1 and TRBJ2-3, with TRBD2 as a possible D gene (5 bases). The CDR3 extends over 15 amino acids. V lost 3 bases and J 0 bases, leaving 13 bases between the germline ends. Per the germline V gene, CDR1 is DFQATT and CDR2 is SNEGSKA (reference sequence). This chain's CDR3 is CSARLPSSSTDTQYF. The CDR3 DNA follows: TGCAGTGCTAGGTTACCTAGCTCTAGCACAGATACGCAGTATTTT.

The rearrangement uses TRBV10-1 and TRBJ2-5; no clear D. Germline CDR1 is WNHNN and CDR2 is SYGVQD (reference sequence). Trimming stripped 9 bases from V and 0 bases from J, with 17 bases between. The CDR3 sequence is 15 residues long. The CDR3 reads CASFPRHGDQETQYF. Written as DNA, the CDR3 is TGCGCCAGTTTTCCGCGACATGGGGACCAAGAGACCCAGTACTTC.

The chain has TRBV19 and TRBJ1-1; D is uncertain. The ends were cut back, 2 bases at V and 5 bases at J, with 6 bases in the middle. Per germline, CDR1 LNHDA and CDR2 SQIVND (reference sequence). The CDR3 spans 12 residues. In nucleotides, the CDR3 is TGTGCCAGTAGTATATCCAGAACTGAAGCTTTCTTT. The encoded protein is CASSISRTEAFF.

V gene TRBV28 combines with J gene TRBJ2-5, with 13 bases lining up with TRBD2. The end of the DNA aligns better with TRBJ2-7, so the J call may be wrong. Germline loops: CDR1 MDHEN, CDR2 SYDVKM. The CDR3 is made up of 16 amino acids. DNA for the CDR3: TGTGCCAGCATTCCCTTAGGACTAGCGGGAGTAGACGAGCAGTACTTC. It encodes CASIPLGLAGVDEQYF.

This clonotype was picked up many times. The rearrangement uses TRBV6-5 and TRBJ1-1, with TRBD1 as a possible D gene (5 bases). Germline V gives CDR1 MNHEY, CDR2 SVGAGI. The V and J ends lost 2 bases and 5 bases respectively, with 9 bases between them. There are 13 residues in the CDR3. This CDR3 is CASSYGGGTEAFF. The CDR3 DNA is TGTGCCAGCAGTTACGGCGGGGGGACTGAAGCTTTCTTT.

The chain uses TRBV20-1 and TRBJ2-5; possible D gene TRBD1, 6 bases. The germline CDR1 and CDR2 sequences are DFQATT and SNEGSKA (reference sequence). The V gene lost 5 bases and the J gene lost 3 bases, with 13 bases spanning the gap. The CDR3 is made up of 13 amino acids. In DNA form, the CDR3 reads TGCAGTGCTCGGCCAGGGGCAAAAGAGACCCAGTACTTC. Residues: CSARPGAKETQYF.

A few counts support this clonotype. The chain employs TRBV29-1 and TRBJ2-1; TRBD2 aligns across 8 bases. J was trimmed by 0 bases and V by 2 bases; bases with no gene match: 6. The CDR3 runs 16 residues. Germline V gene lookup returns CDR1 SQVTM and CDR2 ANQGSEA. This CDR3 is CSVELAGKSSYNEQFF. DNA of the CDR3: TGCAGCGTTGAACTAGCGGGCAAGAGCTCCTACAATGAGCAGTTCTTC.

The chain is built from TRBV7-9 and TRBJ1-2; D gene uncertain. Between the trimmed V and J ends, which lost 4 bases and 4 bases, there was a span of 16 bases. Germline V gene lookup returns CDR1 SEHNR and CDR2 FQNEAQ (reference sequence). The CDR3 contains 15 residues. For the CDR3, the DNA is TGTGCCAGCAGCTCGTTGAGACATCTAAGCTATGGCTACACCTTC. It codes for CASSSLRHLSYGYTF.

In this sample, this clonotype turned up a few times. The chain recombines TRBV7-2 with TRBJ2-7; 7 bases are a match to TRBD1. This CDR3 has 13 amino acids. V shed 3 bases, J shed 5 bases, and the junction held 4 bases outside the gene matches. CDR1 SGHTA and CDR2 FQGNSA come from the germline V gene. CDR3 region: CASSLTGSNEQYF. The CDR3 DNA reads as TGTGCCAGCAGCTTGACAGGGTCGAACGAGCAGTACTTC. The full variable domain, completed using reference TRBV7-2 and TRBJ2-7, is GAGVSQSPSNKVTEKGKDVELRCDPISGHTALYWYRQSLGQGLEFLIYFQGNSAPDKSGLPSDRFSAERTGGSVSTLTIQRTQQEDSAVYLCASSLTGSNEQYFGPGTRLTVT.

The chain is built from TRBV10-3 and TRBJ2-4; D might be TRBD2 (6 bases). Germline V gene lookup returns CDR1 ENHRY and CDR2 SYGVKD. The ends were cut back, 4 bases at V and 8 bases at J, with 6 bases in the middle. The CDR3 consists of 11 residues. The CDR3 DNA reads as TGTGCCATCAGTGGGGGGGACATTCAGTACTTC. Its translation is CAISGGDIQYF.

V gene TRBV12-3 or TRBV12-4 combines with J gene TRBJ1-4; D is ambiguous. V lost 8 bases and J lost 0, with 7 bases in between. This CDR3 is 13 amino acids long. The CDR3 DNA is TGTGCCAGCGTGGGTTCAACTAATGAAAAACTGTTTTTT. It codes for CASVGSTNEKLFF.

The chain uses TRBV6-2 or TRBV6-3 and TRBJ2-7; 11 bases are a match to TRBD2. In germline, CDR1 is MNHEY, CDR2 SVGEGT. The CDR3 runs 13 residues. With V trimmed by 7 bases and J by 6 bases, 5 bases remained unmatched. This chain's CDR3 is CASKTSGELEQYF. The CDR3 DNA reads as TGTGCCAGCAAGACTAGCGGGGAACTCGAGCAGTACTTC.

The chain couples TRBV7-9 to TRBJ2-5; D gene unclear. The tail of the sequence fits TRBJ2-7 better, so the J call may be wrong. The CDR3 has 12 residues. Germline CDR1 is SEHNR and CDR2 is FQNEAQ (reference sequence). The CDR3 loop is CASSLLPHEQYF. Here the CDR3 DNA reads TGTGCCAGCAGCTTACTCCCCCACGAGCAGTACTTC.

This rearrangement joins TRBV7-9 to TRBJ1-1; D ambiguous. Germline loops: CDR1 SEHNR, CDR2 FQNEAQ (reference sequence). The CDR3 is 13 amino acids. V was clipped by 2 bases and J by 3 bases, with 7 bases between them. In DNA, the CDR3 is TGTGCCAGCAGCTTAAGTTTAGACACTGAAGCTTTCTTT. It codes for CASSLSLDTEAFF.